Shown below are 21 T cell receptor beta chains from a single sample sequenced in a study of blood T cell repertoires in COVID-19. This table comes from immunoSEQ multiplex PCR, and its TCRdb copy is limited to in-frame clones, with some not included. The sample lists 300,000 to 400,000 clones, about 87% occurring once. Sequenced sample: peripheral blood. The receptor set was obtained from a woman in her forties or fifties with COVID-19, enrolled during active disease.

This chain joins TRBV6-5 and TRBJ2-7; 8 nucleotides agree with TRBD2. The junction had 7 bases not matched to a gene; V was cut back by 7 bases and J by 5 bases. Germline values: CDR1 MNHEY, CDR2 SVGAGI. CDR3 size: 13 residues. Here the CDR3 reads CASNGGRSHEQYF. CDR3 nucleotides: TGTGCCAGCAACGGCGGGAGGTCCCACGAGCAGTACTTC.

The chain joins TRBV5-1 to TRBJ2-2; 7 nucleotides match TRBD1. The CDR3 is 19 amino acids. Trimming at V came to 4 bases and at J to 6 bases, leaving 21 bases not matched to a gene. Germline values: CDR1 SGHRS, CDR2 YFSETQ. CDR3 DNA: TGCGCCAGCAGCATCCGGGACAGTTTTCGGACGAGGGGGCCCGGGGAGCTGTTTTTT. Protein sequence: CASSIRDSFRTRGPGELFF.

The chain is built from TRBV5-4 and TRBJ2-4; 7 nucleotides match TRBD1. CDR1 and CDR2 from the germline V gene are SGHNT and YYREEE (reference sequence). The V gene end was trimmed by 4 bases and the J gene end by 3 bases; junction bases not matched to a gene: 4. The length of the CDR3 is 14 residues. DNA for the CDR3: TGTGCCAGCAGCCACGACAGGGTCAAAAACATTCAGTACTTC. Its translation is CASSHDRVKNIQYF.

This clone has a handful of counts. CDR3 residues: CSASLQGPHYGYTF. DNA of the CDR3: TGCAGTGCTAGTCTACAGGGTCCTCACTATGGCTACACCTTC. The chain recombines TRBV20-1 with TRBJ1-2, with D tentatively TRBD1 (6 bases). CDR1 is DFQATT, CDR2 SNEGSKA, per germline (reference sequence). CDR3 size: 14 residues. Deletions cut 3 bases from V and 3 bases from J, with 14 bases between.

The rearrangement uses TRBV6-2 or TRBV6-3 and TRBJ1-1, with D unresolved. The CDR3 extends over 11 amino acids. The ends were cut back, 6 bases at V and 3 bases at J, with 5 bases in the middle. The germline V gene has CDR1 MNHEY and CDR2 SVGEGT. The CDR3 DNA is TGTGCCAGCAGCGGCTACACTGAAGCTTTCTTT. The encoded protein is CASSGYTEAFF.

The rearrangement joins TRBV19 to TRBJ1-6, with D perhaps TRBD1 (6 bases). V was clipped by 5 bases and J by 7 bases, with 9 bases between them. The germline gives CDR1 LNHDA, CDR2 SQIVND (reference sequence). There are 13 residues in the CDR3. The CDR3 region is CASSLTGNSPLHF. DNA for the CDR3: TGTGCCAGTAGTCTCACAGGGAATTCACCCCTCCACTTT.

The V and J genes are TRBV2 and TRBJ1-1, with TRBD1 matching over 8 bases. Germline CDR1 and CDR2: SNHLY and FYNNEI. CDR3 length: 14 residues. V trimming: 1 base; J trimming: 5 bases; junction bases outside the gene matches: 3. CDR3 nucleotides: TGTGCCAGCAGTGAAGAACAGGGGGTTACTGAAGCTTTCTTT. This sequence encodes CASSEEQGVTEAFF.

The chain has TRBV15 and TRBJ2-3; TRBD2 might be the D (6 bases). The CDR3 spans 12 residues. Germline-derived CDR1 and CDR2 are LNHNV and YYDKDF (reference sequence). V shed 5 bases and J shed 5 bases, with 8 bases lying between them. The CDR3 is CATSPSEDTQYF. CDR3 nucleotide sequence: TGTGCCACCAGCCCTAGCGAAGATACGCAGTATTTT.

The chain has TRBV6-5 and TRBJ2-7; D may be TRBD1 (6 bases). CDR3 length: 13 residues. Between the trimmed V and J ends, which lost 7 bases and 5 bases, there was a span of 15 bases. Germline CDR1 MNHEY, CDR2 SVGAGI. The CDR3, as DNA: TGTGCCAGCACTCGGGACACGGTGGACGAGCAGTACTTC. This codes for CASTRDTVDEQYF.

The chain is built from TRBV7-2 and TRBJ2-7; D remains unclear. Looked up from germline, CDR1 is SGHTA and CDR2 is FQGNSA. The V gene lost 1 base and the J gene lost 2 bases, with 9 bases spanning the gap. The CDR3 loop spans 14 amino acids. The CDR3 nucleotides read TGTGCCAGCAGCTTAGACTCCCCTGCCTACGAGCAGTACTTC. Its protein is CASSLDSPAYEQYF.

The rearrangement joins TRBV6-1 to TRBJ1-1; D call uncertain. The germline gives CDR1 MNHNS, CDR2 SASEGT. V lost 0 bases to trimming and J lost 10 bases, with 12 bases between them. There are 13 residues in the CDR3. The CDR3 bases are TGTGCCAGCAGTGAAGCGCCCCCGCGGGGAGCTTTCTTT. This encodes CASSEAPPRGAFF.

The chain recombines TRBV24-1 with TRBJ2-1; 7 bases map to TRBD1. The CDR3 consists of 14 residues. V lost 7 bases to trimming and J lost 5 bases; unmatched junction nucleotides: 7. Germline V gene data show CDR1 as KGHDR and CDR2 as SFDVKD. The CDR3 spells CATRGTAINNEQFF. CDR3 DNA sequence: TGTGCCACCAGAGGGACAGCCATCAACAATGAGCAGTTCTTC.

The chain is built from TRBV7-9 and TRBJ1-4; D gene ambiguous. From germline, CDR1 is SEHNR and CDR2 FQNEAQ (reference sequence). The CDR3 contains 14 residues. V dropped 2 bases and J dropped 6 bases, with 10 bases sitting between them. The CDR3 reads CASSLYSGDEKLFF. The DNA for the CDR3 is TGTGCCAGCAGCTTATATTCCGGGGATGAAAAACTGTTTTTT. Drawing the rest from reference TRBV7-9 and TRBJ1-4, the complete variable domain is DTGVSQNPRHKITKRGQNVTFRCDPISEHNRLYWYRQTLGQGPEFLTYFQNEAQLEKSRLLSDRFSAERPKGSFSTLEIQRTEQGDSAMYLCASSLYSGDEKLFFGSGTQLSVL.

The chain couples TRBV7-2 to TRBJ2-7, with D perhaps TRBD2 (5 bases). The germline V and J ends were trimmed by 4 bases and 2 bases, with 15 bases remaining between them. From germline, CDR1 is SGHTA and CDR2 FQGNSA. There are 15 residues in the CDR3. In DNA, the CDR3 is TGTGCCAGCAGCTCCCGGAGCGGAACCACCTACGAGCAGTACTTC. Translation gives CASSSRSGTTYEQYF.

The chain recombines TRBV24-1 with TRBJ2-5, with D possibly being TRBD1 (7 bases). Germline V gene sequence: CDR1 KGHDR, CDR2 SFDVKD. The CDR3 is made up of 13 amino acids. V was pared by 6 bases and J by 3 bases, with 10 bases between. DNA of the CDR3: TGTGCCACCAGTCGCAGGGGGGAAGAGACCCAGTACTTC. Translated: CATSRRGEETQYF.

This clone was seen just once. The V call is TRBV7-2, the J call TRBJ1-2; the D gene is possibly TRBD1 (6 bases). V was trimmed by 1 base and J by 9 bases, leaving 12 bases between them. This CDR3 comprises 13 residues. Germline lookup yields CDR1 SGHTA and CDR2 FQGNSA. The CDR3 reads CASSLGTAHSYTF. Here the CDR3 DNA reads TGTGCCAGCAGCTTAGGGACAGCCCATAGCTACACCTTC.

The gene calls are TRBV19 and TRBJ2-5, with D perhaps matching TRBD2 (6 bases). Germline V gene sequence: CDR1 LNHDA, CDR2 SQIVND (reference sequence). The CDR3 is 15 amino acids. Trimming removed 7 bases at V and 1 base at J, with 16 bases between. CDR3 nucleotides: TGTGCCAGTACCTATACACTAGCTTCCCAAGAGACCCAGTACTTC. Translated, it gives CASTYTLASQETQYF.

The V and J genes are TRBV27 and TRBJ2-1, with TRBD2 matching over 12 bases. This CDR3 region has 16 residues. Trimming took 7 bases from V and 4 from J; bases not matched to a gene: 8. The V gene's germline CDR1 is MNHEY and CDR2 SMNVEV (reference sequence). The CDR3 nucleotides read TGTGCCAGCAAAAGACTAGCGGGAGCAACATACAATGAGCAGTTCTTC. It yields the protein CASKRLAGATYNEQFF.

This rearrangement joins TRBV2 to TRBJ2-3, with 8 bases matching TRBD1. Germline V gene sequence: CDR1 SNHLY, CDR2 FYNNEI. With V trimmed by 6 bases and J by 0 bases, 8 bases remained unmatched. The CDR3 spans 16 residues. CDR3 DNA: TGTGCCAGCAGCCCCGCAGGGGGCTATAGCACAGATACGCAGTATTTT. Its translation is CASSPAGGYSTDTQYF.

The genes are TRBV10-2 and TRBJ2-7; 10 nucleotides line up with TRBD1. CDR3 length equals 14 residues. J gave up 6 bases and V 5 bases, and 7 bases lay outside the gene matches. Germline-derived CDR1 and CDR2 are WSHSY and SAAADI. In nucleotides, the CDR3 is TGCGCCAGCAGTCCGGGACAGGGGACTATCGAGCAGTACTTC. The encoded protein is CASSPGQGTIEQYF.

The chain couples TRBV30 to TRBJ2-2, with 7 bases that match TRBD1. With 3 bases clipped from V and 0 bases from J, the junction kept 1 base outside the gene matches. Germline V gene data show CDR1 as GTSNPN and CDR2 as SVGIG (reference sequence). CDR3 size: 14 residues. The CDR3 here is CAWRGTANTGELFF. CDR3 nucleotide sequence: TGTGCCTGGAGGGGGACAGCGAACACCGGGGAGCTGTTTTTT.